Listed here are 26 T cell receptor beta chains from one sample, sequenced in a study of regulatory T cells in long-lasting Graves disease. CDR3-region Arm-PCR and iRepertoire HTBI primers produced the TCR beta libraries. TCRdb independently ran MiXCR on the multiplex PCR reads; one entry per CDR3 protein. The sample yields around 460,000 distinct CDR3 sequences, about 20% seen once. Specified time point: persistent/refractory GD, antithyroid drugs over 5 years with positive TRAb. PBMCs were the source of the RNA used for TCR sequencing. Specimen: peripheral blood mononuclear cells (PBMCs), collected when the disease was refractory, from a patient treated with antithyroid drugs. The receptor source for this set is a female donor with Graves disease.

CDR3: CASSIEGSGRGTEAFF. The CDR3, as DNA: TGTGCCAGTAGTATCGAGGGGTCGGGCAGGGGCACTGAAGCTTTCTTT. The V gene is TRBV19, the J gene TRBJ1-1, with a weak D call TRBD1 (6 bases). The CDR3 covers 16 residues. Between the trimmed V and J ends, which lost 3 bases and 4 bases, there was a span of 18 bases. CDR1 and CDR2 from the germline V gene are LNHDA and SQIVND (reference sequence).

The chain combines TRBV14 with TRBJ2-7; D perhaps matches TRBD2 (5 bases). The CDR3 loop spans 13 amino acids. CDR1 is SGHDN and CDR2 is FVKESK in the germline V gene. The V and J ends lost 1 base and 6 bases respectively, with 10 bases between them. This CDR3 is CASSQVRAAEQYF. The DNA for the CDR3 is TGTGCCAGCAGCCAAGTGAGGGCTGCCGAGCAGTACTTC.

This clonotype was counted at least ten times. The CDR3 DNA reads as TGCAGCGTACGACAGGTGAACACCGGGGAGCTGTTTTTT. This encodes CSVRQVNTGELFF. J is TRBJ2-2 and V is TRBV29-1; possible D gene TRBD1, 6 bases. Trimming took off 6 bases at V and 1 base at J, with 9 bases between the two ends. The CDR3 covers 13 residues. CDR1 is SQVTM and CDR2 is ANQGSEA in the germline V gene.

Regarding this clonotype: A much bigger clone sits one base away, suggesting this may be a read error. V gene TRBV2 combines with J gene TRBJ1-2; weak D call: TRBD1 (5 bases). V lost 2 bases and J lost 1, with 11 bases in between. Germline values: CDR1 SNHLY, CDR2 FYNNEI. The CDR3 has 15 amino acids. CDR3 bases: TGTGCCAGCAGTGAATTTCGGAGGGGTAACTATGGCTACACCTTC. Its protein product is CASSEFRRGNYGYTF.

V gene TRBV19 combines with J gene TRBJ2-2; 7 bases agree with TRBD2. Germline assignment: CDR1 LNHDA and CDR2 SQIVND (reference sequence). V shed 7 bases and J 2 bases; nucleotides not matched to a gene: 10. The CDR3 covers 16 residues. Here the CDR3 reads CASTHGGGSNTGELFF. Here the CDR3 DNA reads TGTGCCAGTACCCATGGGGGGGGTAGCAACACCGGGGAGCTGTTTTTT.

V gene TRBV5-1 combines with J gene TRBJ2-3; a possible D gene is TRBD2 (6 bases). Between the trimmed V and J ends, which lost 5 bases and 2 bases, there was a span of 15 bases. The CDR3 is 15 residues long. Germline V gene sequence: CDR1 SGHRS, CDR2 YFSETQ. The CDR3 reads CASRYTGDSTDTQYF. The CDR3 DNA follows: TGCGCCAGCAGATACACGGGGGACTCCACAGATACGCAGTATTTT. The whole variable domain, filled in from reference TRBV5-1 and TRBJ2-3, reads KAGVTQTPRYLIKTRGQQVTLSCSPISGHRSVSWYQQTPGQGLQFLFEYFSETQRNKGNFPGRFSGRQFSNSRSEMNVSTLELGDSALYLCASRYTGDSTDTQYFGPGTRLTVL.

This clonotype was counted between two and nine times. The genes are TRBV12-3 or TRBV12-4 and TRBJ2-3; a possible D gene is TRBD2 (6 bases). The CDR3 is 17 residues long. V shed 8 bases and J shed 1 base, with 22 bases lying between them. The CDR3 DNA sequence: TGTGCCAGCCGTACGTGGGGGGACGAGGTTGGCACAGATACGCAGTATTTT. This codes for CASRTWGDEVGTDTQYF.

This clonotype has a count of ten or more. The J gene is TRBJ1-6, the V gene TRBV6-1; D remains ambiguous. This CDR3 region has 13 residues. Looked up from germline, CDR1 is MNHNS and CDR2 is SASEGT. V lost 8 bases and J lost 0, with 5 bases in between. The CDR3 coding sequence is TGTGCCAGCCAGCGCTCCTATAATTCACCCCTCCACTTT. It encodes CASQRSYNSPLHF.

The chain carries TRBV7-2 and TRBJ1-1; 10 nucleotides match TRBD1. This CDR3 is 20 amino acids long. From germline, CDR1 is SGHTA and CDR2 FQGNSA. V gave up 4 bases and J gave up 0 bases; unmatched junction bases: 17. CDR3: CASSSSVWTGGSKMNTEAFF. CDR3 DNA sequence: TGTGCCAGCAGCTCTAGTGTTTGGACAGGGGGGTCGAAGATGAACACTGAAGCTTTCTTT.

This clonotype has ten or more counts. Here the CDR3 reads CASSLASARQNTEAFF. The CDR3 region has the DNA TGTGCCAGCAGTTTGGCTTCGGCCAGACAGAACACTGAAGCTTTCTTT. The chain recombines TRBV28 with TRBJ1-1; no clear D gene. This CDR3 spans 16 amino acids. V lost 3 bases to trimming and J lost 1 base, with 15 bases between them. Germline V gene lookup returns CDR1 MDHEN and CDR2 SYDVKM.

In its sample, this clonotype was seen many times. V is TRBV11-2 and J is TRBJ2-5, with TRBD1 matching over 8 bases. Germline CDR1 and CDR2: SGHAT and FQNNGV. J lost 5 bases, V lost 5 bases, and 10 bases had no gene match. This CDR3 has 15 amino acids. This chain's CDR3 is CASSQRQGFDETQYF. DNA for the CDR3: TGTGCCAGCAGCCAAAGACAGGGGTTCGACGAGACCCAGTACTTC.

The chain has TRBV12-3 or TRBV12-4 and TRBJ2-6, with a tentative D call TRBD2 (6 bases). V was pared by 10 bases and J by 7 bases, with 17 bases between. CDR3 length: 14 residues. CDR3 nucleotides: TGTGCCACTTCAGCTGGCGGGGACGCCAACGTCCTGACTTTC. Amino acid sequence: CATSAGGDANVLTF.

This clonotype was observed a few times. V and J are TRBV9 and TRBJ1-5, with a weak D call TRBD1 (6 bases). The germline V gene encodes CDR1 SGDLS and CDR2 YYNGEE. The CDR3 extends over 14 amino acids. V lost 4 bases and J 6 bases, leaving 14 bases between the germline ends. Here the CDR3 DNA reads TGTGCCAGCAGCCCCGCAGGGGCCAGTCAGCCCCAGCATTTT. Translation: CASSPAGASQPQHF. Based on the CDR3 plus reference TRBV9 and TRBJ1-5, the full variable domain is DSGVTQTPKHLITATGQRVTLRCSPRSGDLSVYWYQQSLDQGLQFLIQYYNGEERAKGNILERFSAQQFPDLHSELNLSSLELGDSALYFCASSPAGASQPQHFGDGTRLSIL.

The rearrangement joins TRBV28 to TRBJ2-1; 9 bases match TRBD1. This CDR3 contains 12 residues. Germline-derived CDR1 and CDR2 are MDHEN and SYDVKM. J gave up 8 bases and V 7 bases, and 3 bases lay outside the gene matches. The CDR3 DNA is TGTGCCAGCACACGGACAGGGGATGAGCAGTTCTTC. This sequence encodes CASTRTGDEQFF.

This clonotype was seen a few times. The chain couples TRBV29-1 to TRBJ1-2; the D gene is possibly TRBD1 (5 bases). The ends were cut back, 1 base at V and 0 bases at J, with 9 bases in the middle. Germline assignment: CDR1 SQVTM and CDR2 ANQGSEA. This CDR3 has 14 residues. CDR3 sequence: CSVEGGEANYGYTF. CDR3 in DNA: TGCAGCGTTGAAGGAGGGGAAGCTAACTATGGCTACACCTTC.

This clonotype was recorded at least ten times. V usage is TRBV7-2 and J usage is TRBJ1-1; unclear D gene. The germline gives CDR1 SGHTA, CDR2 FQGNSA. This CDR3 is 17 amino acids long. The ends were cut back, 1 base at V and 1 base at J, with 16 bases in the middle. The CDR3 coding sequence is TGTGCCAGCAGCTTAGGGCGGTACTTGCAAACGAACACTGAAGCTTTCTTT. Its translation: CASSLGRYLQTNTEAFF.

This clonotype was detected only a few times. This chain joins TRBV5-1 and TRBJ1-4; 8 bases line up with TRBD1. Germline assignment: CDR1 SGHRS and CDR2 YFSETQ. There are 15 residues in the CDR3. J lost 4 bases, V lost 0 bases, and 2 bases had no gene match. The CDR3 nucleotides read TGCGCCAGCAGCTTGGGGACAGGGATTAATGAAAAACTGTTTTTT. Its translation is CASSLGTGINEKLFF.

The chain recombines TRBV7-9 with TRBJ1-1; D remains ambiguous. This CDR3 has 13 amino acids. The V gene lost 5 bases and the J gene lost 6 bases, with 13 bases spanning the gap. CDR1 and CDR2 from the germline V gene are SEHNR and FQNEAQ (reference sequence). The CDR3 nucleotides read TGTGCCAGCAGCCAGATCACGGGGTCTGAAGCTTTCTTT. Amino acid sequence: CASSQITGSEAFF. Based on the CDR3 plus reference TRBV7-9 and TRBJ1-1, the full variable domain is DTGVSQNPRHKITKRGQNVTFRCDPISEHNRLYWYRQTLGQGPEFLTYFQNEAQLEKSRLLSDRFSAERPKGSFSTLEIQRTEQGDSAMYLCASSQITGSEAFFGQGTRLTVV.

In regard to this clonotype: A much larger clone is a single base away; this may be a read error. V gene TRBV11-2 combines with J gene TRBJ1-1, with D unclear. CDR3 length: 11 amino acids. The germline gives CDR1 SGHAT, CDR2 FQNNGV. This CDR3 reads CASSRRAEASF. CDR3 nucleotide sequence: TGTGCCAGCAGCCGCCGAGCTGAAGCTTCCTTT. The variable domain in full, with the rest retrieved from reference TRBV11-2 and TRBJ1-1, is EAGVAQSPRYKIIEKRQSVAFWCNPISGHATLYWYQQILGQGPKLLIQFQNNGVVDDSQLPKDRFSAERLKGVDSTLKIQPAKLEDSAVYLCASSRRAEASFGQGTRLTVV.

This chain links TRBV11-3 with TRBJ1-3; TRBD1 might be the D (5 bases). CDR1 is SGHNT and CDR2 is YENEEA in the germline V gene. V lost 5 bases, J lost 1 base, and 12 bases lay in between. The CDR3 consists of 15 residues. The CDR3 sequence is CASSTHRGSGNTIYF. The CDR3 DNA reads TGTGCCAGCAGCACCCACCGGGGGTCTGGAAACACCATATATTTT.

As concerns this clonotype: With a much larger clone just one base away, this may be a read error. V is TRBV28 and J is TRBJ2-2; a weak D match, TRBD2 (5 bases). CDR1 and CDR2 (germline): MDHEN, SYDVKM. This CDR3 comprises 13 residues. The CDR3 loop reads CASSTTATGEPFF. CDR3 bases: TGTGCCAGCAGCACCACAGCCACCGGGGAGCCGTTTTTT.

This clonotype was seen ten or more times. The J gene is TRBJ2-1, the V gene TRBV11-3; D is uncertain. Per germline, CDR1 SGHNT and CDR2 YENEEA. Between the trimmed V and J ends, which lost 0 bases and 0 bases, there was a span of 9 bases. This CDR3 has 16 residues. CDR3 DNA: TGTGCCAGCAGCTTAGATCCGCGTTCCTCCTACAATGAGCAGTTCTTC. Translated: CASSLDPRSSYNEQFF.

This chain connects TRBV6-2 or TRBV6-3 to TRBJ2-4, with D unclear. In germline, CDR1 is MNHEY, CDR2 SVGEGT. CDR3 size: 11 residues. Trimming removed 4 bases at V and 12 bases at J, with 10 bases between. CDR3 residues: CASSSPPRQYF. The CDR3 DNA sequence: TGTGCCAGCAGTTCGCCCCCACGTCAGTACTTC.

This clonotype was recorded many times. This CDR3 reads CASSQDPGQIQETQYF. The CDR3 DNA sequence: TGTGCCAGCAGCCAAGATCCCGGACAGATCCAAGAGACCCAGTACTTC. V gene TRBV4-2 combines with J gene TRBJ2-5, with D possibly being TRBD1 (6 bases). The germline V and J ends were trimmed by 0 bases and 1 base, with 12 bases remaining between them. Looked up from germline, CDR1 is LGHNA and CDR2 is YNFKEQ. CDR3 length: 16 residues.

The sample holds many counts of this clonotype. The chain carries TRBV6-1 and TRBJ1-2; TRBD1 matches at 7 bases. V shed 6 bases and J 4 bases; nucleotides not matched to a gene: 5. The CDR3 is 13 amino acids. The germline V gene has CDR1 MNHNS and CDR2 SASEGT. In DNA, the CDR3 is TGTGCCAGCAGCGATGACAGGGCCTATGGCTACACCTTC. Translation gives CASSDDRAYGYTF.

With regard to this clonotype: This may be a read error, as it is one base from a much larger clone. The gene calls are TRBV15 and TRBJ2-7; 8 bases are shared with TRBD1. The CDR3 has 15 residues. CDR1 LNHNV and CDR2 YYDKDF come from the germline V gene (reference sequence). The DNA for the CDR3 is TGTGCCACCGGCAGAGATCCTGGACAGGGTTACGAGCAGTACTTC. Encoded protein: CATGRDPGQGYEQYF. The whole variable domain, filled in from reference TRBV15 and TRBJ2-7, reads DAMVIQNPRYQVTQFGKPVTLSCSQTLNHNVMYWYQQKSSQAPKLLFHYYDKDFNNEADTPDNFQSRRPNTSFCFLDIRSPGLGDTAMYLCATGRDPGQGYEQYFGPGTRLTVT.